The 2 T cell receptor beta chains reported below all come from one sample, sequenced in a study of cytomegalovirus exposure and HLA in healthy donors. Use of 60 Vbeta and 13 Jbeta primers characterized the PCR. Sequenced by immunoSEQ multiplex PCR; TCRdb stores in-frame clones only, minus some. The data show over 150,000 clones, about 65% seen once. Material for sequencing was PBMCs. The receptor set was obtained from a woman in her twenties or thirties in good health and CMV-seronegative.

This clone was counted a single time. The J gene is TRBJ2-5, the V gene TRBV27; a possible D gene is TRBD1 (5 bases). CDR1 MNHEY and CDR2 SMNVEV come from the germline V gene (reference sequence). The CDR3 totals 13 residues. Between the trimmed V and J ends, which lost 8 bases and 5 bases, there was a span of 15 bases. The CDR3 DNA sequence: TGTGCCAGCTCCAGGGCAGGGCTGGAGACCCAGTACTTC. It specifies CASSRAGLETQYF.

This clone has just a few counts. J is TRBJ2-1 and V is TRBV10-3, with 10 nucleotides matching TRBD2. Germline CDR1 reads ENHRY; CDR2 reads SYGVKD. This CDR3 is 16 amino acids long. V was clipped by 3 bases and J by 1 base; unmatched bases: 3. CDR3 amino acids: CAISEGSGRSYNEQFF. The DNA for the CDR3 is TGTGCCATCAGTGAAGGTAGCGGGAGGTCCTACAATGAGCAGTTCTTC.